This T cell receptor beta chain was documented in a study of beta chain features in type 1 diabetes. CD4+ naive, central memory, regulatory and stem cell-like memory cells were sorted via CD45RO/CCR7/CD25/CD127/CD95/CD27. Per the germline V gene, CDR1 is KGHSH and CDR2 is LQKENI. This CDR3 region has 14 residues. Between the trimmed V and J ends, which lost 2 bases and 7 bases, there was a span of 14 bases. Every isolated RNA sample was fully reverse transcribed, so sequencing captured expressed TCRB transcripts. Using immunoSEQ multiplex PCR, the repertoire was profiled, and TCRdb retains in-frame clones only, with some absent. In the table there are some 150,000 clones, 11% of which are singletons.

The receptor comes from a man younger than 30 in good health. The specimen sequenced was central memory CD4+ T cells from blood. This sequence joins TRBV18 and TRBJ1-2; D unclear. CDR3 in amino acids: CASSPKEGKSGYTF. In DNA form, the CDR3 reads TGTGCCAGCTCACCAAAGGAGGGCAAGAGTGGCTACACCTTC.